This record looks at one TCR beta chain sequence and its context. The target antigen is unknown. The record originates from a study of T cell responses to AZD1222 COVID-19 vaccine. Across the study: Second-dose timings of about 4 or about 12 weeks were pooled. Study results and limitations: Most donors were white British and more were female, and clonal diversity was possibly underestimated. CD4 TCRs associated with vaccination spanned spike, dominating at 160-218 and 743-854.

Assay used: immunoSEQ multiplex PCR; TCRdb lists only in-frame clones, some missing. The sample shows some 130,000 clones, 85% to 90% of them seen only once. The TCR comes from an adult in good health. Here the sequenced sample was peripheral blood, taken on day 0 of AZD1222 vaccination.

The CDR3 DNA follows: TGTGCCTGGAGTGTAGTTGTGGGGGGCTACAATGAGCAGTTCTTC. Translation gives CAWSVVVGGYNEQFF. The V and J genes are TRBV30 and TRBJ2-1; D might be TRBD2 (6 bases). Trimming stripped 0 bases from V and 3 bases from J, with 12 bases between. The CDR3 length is 15 residues. In germline, CDR1 is GTSNPN, CDR2 SVGIG (reference sequence). The full variable domain, in which reference TRBV30 and TRBJ2-1 provide the parts outside the CDR3, is SQTIHQWPATLVQPVGSPLSLECTVEGTSNPNLYWYRQAAGRGLQLLFYSVGIGQISSEVPQNLSASRPQDRQFILSSKKLLLSDSGFYLCAWSVVVGGYNEQFFGPGTRLTVL.